Listed here are 16 T cell receptor beta chains from one sample, sequenced in a study of T cell repertoires in cytomegalovirus infection. Their recognized antigens are unknown. TCRdb independently ran MiXCR on the reads; one entry per CDR3 protein. The sample contains approximately 310,000 distinct CDR3 sequences, 25% of which appear only once. The material sequenced was cultured PBMCs, taken from culture after CMV antigen stimulation. The receptor source for this set is a human donor in good health (CMV status not recorded). Some clones in this sample may be carry-over from other donors' samples.

Many counts were recorded for this clonotype. The rearrangement uses TRBV7-2 and TRBJ2-2, with D perhaps matching TRBD2 (5 bases). V was pared by 0 bases and J by 5 bases, with 19 bases between. CDR1 SGHTA and CDR2 FQGNSA come from the germline V gene. There are 18 residues in the CDR3. The CDR3, as DNA: TGTGCCAGCAGCTTAGCCTCGCCCCAGCGGAAGGCAACCGGGGAGCTGTTTTTT. As protein: CASSLASPQRKATGELFF.

This clonotype has a handful of counts. The DNA of the CDR3 is TGTGCCAGCTGGAGGGGGTCGGGAGCCCCCGGGGAGCTGTTTTTT. It is translated as CASWRGSGAPGELFF. The chain carries TRBV7-8 and TRBJ2-2; D may match TRBD1 or TRBD2 (6 bases each). Germline V gives CDR1 SGHVS, CDR2 FQNEAQ. V was cut by 8 bases and J by 6 bases, with 19 bases left in between. This CDR3 is built from 15 residues.

In this sample, this clonotype turned up a few times. This sequence joins TRBV5-4 and TRBJ1-1, with 8 bases fitting TRBD1. Trimming removed 5 bases from V and 9 bases from J; junction bases left unmatched: 6. This CDR3 comprises 12 residues. Germline CDR1 is SGHNT and CDR2 is YYREEE (reference sequence). CDR3: CASSVDRVQAFF. The CDR3 DNA reads as TGTGCCAGCAGTGTGGACAGGGTACAAGCTTTCTTT.

The chain joins TRBV4-2 to TRBJ2-3, with D tentatively TRBD2 (6 bases). The germline gives CDR1 LGHNA, CDR2 YNFKEQ. V shed 0 bases and J shed 1 base, with 17 bases lying between them. The CDR3 covers 18 residues. CDR3 loop: CASSQDYLRERCTDTQYF. CDR3 sequence (DNA): TGTGCCAGCAGCCAAGATTACCTACGGGAGCGTTGCACAGATACGCAGTATTTT.

The chain combines TRBV29-1 with TRBJ1-2; the D gene is possibly TRBD1 (5 bases). The V end was cut by 8 bases, the J end by 1 base, with 17 bases between. From germline, CDR1 is SQVTM and CDR2 ANQGSEA. The length of the CDR3 is 14 residues. Here the CDR3 reads CSSNTMGLNYGYTF. In DNA form, the CDR3 reads TGCAGCTCCAATACTATGGGGCTTAACTATGGCTACACCTTC.

This clonotype occurred a few times. The V and J genes are TRBV7-9 and TRBJ2-1; 10 bases fit TRBD1. The CDR3 extends over 15 amino acids. CDR1 is SEHNR and CDR2 is FQNEAQ in the germline V gene (reference sequence). V shed 4 bases and J 6 bases; nucleotides not matched to a gene: 6. In DNA, the CDR3 is TGTGCCAGCAGCTCCCGGGACAGGGGCTCCAATGAGCAGTTCTTC. Translation gives CASSSRDRGSNEQFF. Full variable domain (missing parts from reference TRBV7-9 and TRBJ2-1): DTGVSQNPRHKITKRGQNVTFRCDPISEHNRLYWYRQTLGQGPEFLTYFQNEAQLEKSRLLSDRFSAERPKGSFSTLEIQRTEQGDSAMYLCASSSRDRGSNEQFFGPGTRLTVL.

The gene calls are TRBV19 and TRBJ2-7; D is perhaps TRBD1 (5 bases). V lost 9 bases and J lost 6, with 21 bases in between. Germline V gene sequence: CDR1 LNHDA, CDR2 SQIVND (reference sequence). The CDR3 sequence is 14 residues long. The CDR3 loop is CASSPPGFYGEQYF. The CDR3, as DNA: TGTGCCAGCTCGCCTCCAGGGTTTTATGGCGAGCAGTACTTC.

This clonotype has a count of ten or more. The chain carries TRBV7-2 and TRBJ2-2; TRBD2 is a possible D gene (5 bases). The CDR3 has 13 amino acids. V was cut by 3 bases and J by 7 bases, with 9 bases left in between. The germline V gene encodes CDR1 SGHTA and CDR2 FQGNSA. CDR3 sequence reads: CASSFIRDGELFF. The CDR3 DNA sequence: TGTGCCAGCAGCTTCATCCGGGACGGGGAGCTGTTTTTT.

This clonotype was counted only a few times. The rearrangement joins TRBV11-3 to TRBJ2-3; TRBD2 aligns across 15 bases. V lost 5 bases to trimming and J lost 0 bases; unmatched junction nucleotides: 6. Germline V gene data show CDR1 as SGHNT and CDR2 as YENEEA. This CDR3 has 18 amino acids. CDR3 residues: CASSVGTSGRSSTDTQYF. The CDR3 region has the DNA TGTGCCAGCAGCGTCGGGACTAGCGGGAGGTCTAGCACAGATACGCAGTATTTT.

The chain joins TRBV7-3 to TRBJ2-1, with D perhaps TRBD2 (6 bases). This CDR3 has 14 residues. Per the germline V gene, CDR1 is SGHTA and CDR2 is FQGTGA. The V end lost 5 bases, the J end lost 5 bases, and 13 bases lay between the germline ends. The CDR3 DNA sequence: TGTGCCAGCAGCCCCGGGACTGCCAACAATGAGCAGTTCTTC. Translating it yields CASSPGTANNEQFF.

Turning to this clonotype: One base away lies a much larger clone, so this may be a sequencing read error. The CDR3 reads CASSWGQGTGELFF. CDR3 sequence (DNA): TGTGCCAGCAGCTGGGGACAGGGCACCGGGGAGCTGTTTTTT. The chain links TRBV5-4 to TRBJ2-2, with 9 bases matching TRBD1. CDR3 length: 14 residues. Germline assignment: CDR1 SGHNT and CDR2 YYREEE (reference sequence). J was trimmed by 4 bases and V by 3 bases; bases with no gene match: 1.

The rearrangement joins TRBV27 to TRBJ2-7, with D maybe TRBD1 (6 bases). Germline V gene data show CDR1 as MNHEY and CDR2 as SMNVEV (reference sequence). This CDR3 has 14 amino acids. The V gene lost 0 bases and the J gene lost 6 bases, with 12 bases spanning the gap. The DNA of the CDR3 is TGTGCCAGCAGTTTATCAGCAACAGGGCTCGAGCAGTACTTC. Its protein is CASSLSATGLEQYF.

V is TRBV7-3 and J is TRBJ2-3; D unresolved. V was clipped by 5 bases and J by 4 bases, with 10 bases between them. This CDR3 contains 13 residues. From germline, CDR1 is SGHTA and CDR2 FQGTGA. This CDR3 reads CASSLLHSDTQYF. The CDR3 nucleotides are TGTGCCAGCAGCCTCCTCCACTCAGATACGCAGTATTTT. Using reference TRBV7-3 and TRBJ2-3 for the parts outside the CDR3, the full variable domain is GAGVSQTPSNKVTEKGKYVELRCDPISGHTALYWYRQSLGQGPEFLIYFQGTGAADDSGLPNDRFFAVRPEGSVSTLKIQRTERGDSAVYLCASSLLHSDTQYFGPGTRLTVL.

At least ten counts were recorded for this clonotype. The genes are TRBV7-9 and TRBJ1-2; no firm D call. V was trimmed by 5 bases and J by 2 bases, leaving 12 bases between them. Germline-derived CDR1 and CDR2 are SEHNR and FQNEAQ (reference sequence). The CDR3 is 14 residues long. The CDR3 here is CASSLSLSNYGYTF. The CDR3 DNA reads as TGTGCCAGCAGCCTAAGCCTGTCGAACTATGGCTACACCTTC.

This clonotype has more than one count but fewer than ten. V and J are TRBV7-9 and TRBJ1-2; D possibly corresponds to TRBD1 (6 bases). CDR1 SEHNR and CDR2 FQNEAQ come from the germline V gene (reference sequence). The CDR3 covers 13 residues. V was cut by 6 bases and J by 3 bases, with 11 bases left in between. The DNA of the CDR3 is TGTGCCAGCAGTTCCGGGACATACTATGGCTACACCTTC. Translated: CASSSGTYYGYTF.

The V gene is TRBV12-3 or TRBV12-4, the J gene TRBJ2-7; TRBD1 matches 8 bases. The CDR3 runs to 15 residues. Losses at the gene ends were 5 bases for V and 6 bases for J; bases not matched to a gene: 12. Written as DNA, the CDR3 is TGTGCCAGCAGTCCAGCGGACAGGGTCAGGGCCGAGCAGTACTTC. Translating gives CASSPADRVRAEQYF.